Following are 13 T cell receptor beta chains from one sample sequenced in a study of cytomegalovirus exposure and HLA in healthy donors. Both 60 Vbeta primers and 13 Jbeta primers went into the PCR. Repertoires were generated with immunoSEQ multiplex PCR, while TCRdb's copy carries only in-frame clones and drops some. The data show some 170,000 clones, roughly 76% seen once. Sequencing was carried out using PBMCs. The receptors were sampled from a woman between 18 and 30 years old in good health and CMV-seropositive.

This chain uses TRBV9 with TRBJ2-5; 9 nucleotides agree with TRBD2. This CDR3 is 16 amino acids long. J was trimmed by 2 bases and V by 4 bases; bases with no gene match: 9. Germline V gene sequence: CDR1 SGDLS, CDR2 YYNGEE. CDR3 in amino acids: CASSLRGGAGQETQYF. As DNA, the CDR3 is TGTGCCAGCAGCTTGCGCGGGGGGGCGGGTCAAGAGACCCAGTACTTC.

The chain recombines TRBV4-3 with TRBJ1-1; possibly TRBD1 for D (6 bases). The ends were cut back, 1 base at V and 3 bases at J, with 6 bases in the middle. Germline V CDR1 and CDR2: LGHNA, YSLEER. This CDR3 region has 13 residues. The CDR3 spells CASSQAGDTEAFF. The CDR3 bases are TGCGCCAGCAGCCAAGCAGGGGACACTGAAGCTTTCTTT.

The chain couples TRBV27 to TRBJ2-1, with 8 nucleotides matching TRBD2. The CDR3 totals 11 residues. The ends lost 11 bases at V and 10 bases at J; junction bases unmatched: 7. CDR1 is MNHEY, CDR2 SMNVEV, per germline (reference sequence). The CDR3 DNA reads TGTGCCGCTCAAACTAGCGGCGAGCAGTTCTTC. Amino acids: CAAQTSGEQFF.

This rearrangement joins TRBV7-9 to TRBJ2-1; tentative D call: TRBD1 (6 bases). This CDR3 spans 13 amino acids. Trimming took off 5 bases at V and 6 bases at J, with 11 bases between the two ends. In germline, CDR1 is SEHNR, CDR2 FQNEAQ (reference sequence). CDR3 DNA sequence: TGTGCCAGCAGCAAAGTACAGGGCAATGAGCAGTTCTTC. Protein product: CASSKVQGNEQFF.

This chain connects TRBV2 to TRBJ1-6; D uncertain. Germline lookup yields CDR1 SNHLY and CDR2 FYNNEI. The CDR3 has 16 residues. Trimming took 6 bases from V and 8 from J, leaving 20 bases between them. DNA of the CDR3: TGTGCCAGCAGCGACATGCCCCTTGGTCACGATTCACCCCTCCACTTT. Protein sequence: CASSDMPLGHDSPLHF.

The chain carries TRBV7-2 and TRBJ2-3, with 10 positions matching TRBD2. Trimming took 5 bases from V and 4 from J; bases not matched to a gene: 18. The CDR3 is 19 residues long. CDR1 is SGHTA, CDR2 FQGNSA, per germline. Written as DNA, the CDR3 is TGTGCCAGCAGCCTGGTTACTCAGCGGGGGGGCCGTTACCCAGATACGCAGTATTTT. It encodes CASSLVTQRGGRYPDTQYF.

This CDR3 is CASSVEADYGYTF. For the CDR3, the DNA is TGTGCCAGCAGCGTAGAGGCGGACTATGGCTACACCTTC. V is TRBV9 and J is TRBJ1-2; D remains ambiguous. Trimming stripped 0 bases from V and 3 bases from J, with 6 bases between. Germline V gives CDR1 SGDLS, CDR2 YYNGEE. The CDR3 has 13 amino acids.

J is TRBJ2-7 and V is TRBV28, with 8 bases fitting TRBD2. CDR3 length equals 19 residues. With 1 base clipped from V and 2 bases from J, the junction kept 16 bases outside the gene matches. Per the germline V gene, CDR1 is MDHEN and CDR2 is SYDVKM. As DNA, the CDR3 is TGTGCCAGCAGTTTATACCCCGTAGTATCGGCGGGGGGCACCTACGAGCAGTACTTC. Translation gives CASSLYPVVSAGGTYEQYF.

V usage is TRBV11-1 and J usage is TRBJ2-1, with 8 bases lining up with TRBD1. Germline lookup yields CDR1 SGHAT and CDR2 FQDESV (reference sequence). This CDR3 spans 15 amino acids. The V and J ends lost 7 bases and 10 bases, in that order; junction bases with no gene match: 15. The CDR3 sequence: CASTSGAGGADEQFF. The CDR3 nucleotides read TGTGCCAGCACCTCCGGGGCAGGGGGCGCGGACGAGCAGTTCTTC.

The chain couples TRBV7-9 to TRBJ2-3, with 12 bases fitting TRBD2. Trimming took 3 bases from V and 1 from J; bases not matched to a gene: 2. The CDR3 is 16 amino acids. Germline loops: CDR1 SEHNR, CDR2 FQNEAQ (reference sequence). The chain's CDR3 is CASSFTSGGRTDTQYF. CDR3 sequence (DNA): TGTGCCAGCAGCTTTACTAGCGGGGGGCGCACAGATACGCAGTATTTT.

This chain links TRBV5-1 with TRBJ2-6; D not certain. CDR1 is SGHRS, CDR2 YFSETQ, per germline. V was trimmed by 3 bases and J by 4 bases, leaving 11 bases between them. The CDR3 spans 15 residues. CDR3 loop: CASSSLVSGANVLTF. DNA of the CDR3: TGCGCCAGCAGCTCTCTAGTGTCCGGGGCCAACGTCCTGACTTTC.

This clone appeared once. This rearrangement joins TRBV27 to TRBJ2-5; D is perhaps TRBD1 (6 bases). This CDR3 has 11 amino acids. Germline V gene sequence: CDR1 MNHEY, CDR2 SMNVEV (reference sequence). V lost 3 bases, J lost 11 bases, and 10 bases lay in between. For the CDR3, the DNA is TGTGCCAGCAGTTTCGGACAGAAGCAGTACTTC. This encodes CASSFGQKQYF.

The rearrangement joins TRBV4-3 to TRBJ1-5; maybe TRBD1 (5 bases). Trimming pared 0 bases from V and 4 bases from J, leaving 10 bases between. Germline-derived CDR1 and CDR2 are LGHNA and YSLEER. The CDR3 is made up of 15 amino acids. The CDR3 DNA reads as TGCGCCAGCAGCCAAGATCAAAGGGGAAATCAGCCCCAGCATTTT. Its protein is CASSQDQRGNQPQHF.